This T cell receptor (beta chain) was sequenced for a study of technical replicates of blood from a few donors. Sequencing used immunoSEQ multiplex PCR; TCRdb keeps in-frame clones, though not all of them. Seen here are some 77,000 clones, just under 95% observed once, and the top ten hold less than 0.4%. The CDR3 covers 16 residues. The germline V gene has CDR1 SEHNR and CDR2 FQNEAQ (reference sequence). V shed 5 bases and J 4 bases; nucleotides not matched to a gene: 13. The receptor comes from a human donor in good health. The sample consisted of T cells isolated from PBMCs. The rearrangement joins TRBV7-9 to TRBJ1-2; 7 bases are a match to TRBD1. The CDR3 sequence: CASSHTRQGQTYGYTF. The CDR3 nucleotides are TGTGCCAGCAGCCACACCCGACAGGGACAAACCTATGGCTACACCTTC.